This record looks at one TCR beta chain sequence and its context. Antigen unknown. This specimen comes from a study of cytomegalovirus exposure and HLA in healthy donors. PCR was performed using 60 Vbeta and 13 Jbeta primers. Source study methods: Later, an analysis found 75 million to 100 million unique TCR beta chains, and approximately 10 million of these were shared. Profiling relied on immunoSEQ multiplex PCR, and the TCRdb table lists in-frame clones only, not all of them. V, J and clone size are taken as reported in that table, and D and trimming were inferred from the DNA itself. This table lists 100,000 to 150,000 clones. V lost 0 bases to trimming and J lost 6 bases, with 10 bases between them. CDR3 length: 14 residues. The germline V gene encodes CDR1 MRHNA and CDR2 SNTAGT. The study, taken as a whole, reports: Exclusion applied to some V segments, including TRBV6-2 and TRBV6-3, as they were indistinguishable.

This TCR derives from a man aged 25-45 years in good health and CMV-seronegative. The chain recombines TRBV6-4 with TRBJ2-3; TRBD1 is a possible D gene (5 bases). Sequencing was carried out using PBMCs. CDR3 nucleotide sequence: TGTGCCAGCAGTGACTCATCAGGGTCCGATACGCAGTATTTT. Protein sequence: CASSDSSGSDTQYF.